This T cell receptor beta chain stems from a study of blood T cell repertoires in COVID-19. Background on the study: From the United States, Italy and Spain came samples of acute and convalescent COVID-19.

The data were produced by immunoSEQ multiplex PCR, yet TCRdb's version contains in-frame clones alone and is incomplete. The table shows about 270,000 clones, with just under 90% occurring only once. The V end was cut by 7 bases, the J end by 4 bases, with 10 bases between. CDR3 length equals 11 residues. The germline V gene has CDR1 DFQATT and CDR2 SNEGSKA (reference sequence). Sequencing was performed on PBMCs or T cells enriched from blood (not recorded which). This sequence originates from a woman aged 60-75 years who had recovered from COVID-19. The chain couples TRBV20-1 to TRBJ2-5; possible D gene TRBD2, 6 bases. The CDR3 loop is CSGTTLETQYF. DNA for the CDR3: TGCAGTGGGACTACCCTAGAGACCCAGTACTTC.